This T cell receptor beta chain was identified in a study of shared clonotypes between healthy human individuals. Only CD45RO-negative cells positively selected for CCR7 counted as naive CD8 cells, so terminally differentiated effector memory CD45RA+ cells were excluded. Donors were healthy HIV-negative adults without recently reported acute infections or vaccinations. The study's findings and limits: Rarefaction exposed incomplete sorted-subset sequencing despite large depth. The four-donor shared clonotypes exceeded non-shared clonotypes in generation probability, with non-shared ones scoring lower. Naive subsets generally had larger estimated richness than memory subsets.

The CDR3 is 15 residues long. Per the germline V gene, CDR1 is GTSNPN and CDR2 is SVGIG (reference sequence). Trimming cost V 0 bases and J 3 bases, with 15 bases left between them. The assay was immunoSEQ multiplex PCR, and TCRdb's table has in-frame clones only and misses some. Here the sample spans millions of clones, approximately 94% being singletons. For this clone: Antigen: not known.

The sequence was obtained from a man aged 18 to 35 in good health. V gene TRBV30 combines with J gene TRBJ2-7; tentatively, D is TRBD1 (5 bases). Sequences were obtained from naive CD8+ T cells sorted from blood. The CDR3, as DNA: TGTGCCTGGAGTGTAGAGGCAGGGCCAGGCTACGAGCAGTACTTC. Protein sequence: CAWSVEAGPGYEQYF.